The 3 T cell receptor beta chains below were found in one sample sequenced in a study of T cell changes during pregnancy in multiple sclerosis (dated by TCRdb to about 2019). Libraries were built with the immunoSEQ multiplex PCR assay. TCRdb provides this immuneACCESS table in a form limited to in-frame rearrangements. Some clones are lacking; in checked studies, under half of them reflect an unresolved V gene, and why the rest are absent is not known. The sample includes 50,000 to 70,000 clones, with around 90% observed a single time. The ten top clones hold about 1.5% of the sample. This specimen consisted of peripheral blood, obtained in the second trimester of pregnancy. The receptors stem from a female donor with multiple sclerosis, enrolled in a pregnancy study.

The chain uses TRBV27 and TRBJ1-4; maybe TRBD1 (6 bases). The CDR3 loop spans 18 amino acids. Germline CDR1 reads MNHEY; CDR2 reads SMNVEV (reference sequence). V was pared by 6 bases and J by 0 bases, with 20 bases between. CDR3 sequence reads: CASSLRFRQDSTNEKLFF. The CDR3 coding sequence is TGTGCCAGCAGCCTTAGATTTAGACAGGACTCAACTAATGAAAAACTGTTTTTT.

The chain couples TRBV19 to TRBJ2-5, with 7 bases matching TRBD2. In germline, CDR1 is LNHDA, CDR2 SQIVND (reference sequence). After removal of 3 bases from V and 4 bases from J, the junction contained 8 bases not matched to a gene. The CDR3 extends over 15 amino acids. The chain's CDR3 is CASSIQGGGPETQYF. For the CDR3, the DNA is TGTGCCAGTAGTATTCAGGGCGGGGGACCAGAGACCCAGTACTTC. The full variable domain, rest sourced from reference TRBV19 and TRBJ2-5, is DGGITQSPKYLFRKEGQNVTLSCEQNLNHDAMYWYRQDPGQGLRLIYYSQIVNDFQKGDIAEGYSVSREKKESFPLTVTSAQKNPTAFYLCASSIQGGGPETQYFGPGTRLLVL.

V is TRBV27 and J is TRBJ2-3; a possible D gene is TRBD2 (6 bases). Germline V gene data show CDR1 as MNHEY and CDR2 as SMNVEV (reference sequence). The CDR3 is made up of 14 amino acids. V was clipped by 0 bases and J by 9 bases, with 13 bases between them. The CDR3 sequence: CASSLSAGGTTQYF. CDR3 bases: TGTGCCAGCAGTTTATCCGCCGGGGGAACGACGCAGTATTTT.